This entry lists 4 T cell receptor beta chains sequenced from one sample in a study of blood T cells in healthy people across ages. A second PCR, run for about 7 to 11 cycles, used a sample-barcoded 5' primer plus a J-beta primer mix. A single record per CDR3 protein comes from TCRdb applying MiXCR to the 5' RACE reads. The sample gives 1,500,000 or so distinct CDR3 sequences, about 45% of which show up once; over 3.5% is in the top ten. The material sequenced was blood. Receptors were obtained from a woman aged 18-29 years in good health.

This clonotype appeared a single time. The junction and the germline gene differ at one end; a read error may be behind it. J is TRBJ2-3 and V is TRBV20-1; no definite D call. Looked up from germline, CDR1 is DFQATT and CDR2 is SNEGSKA (reference sequence). This CDR3 spans 15 amino acids. CDR3 nucleotides: TGCAGTGCTAGAGTCTACGACCTCAACACAGATATGCAGTATTTT. Protein product: CSARVYDLNTDMQYF.

The J gene is TRBJ2-3, the V gene TRBV7-2; no definite D call. The CDR3 loop spans 15 amino acids. Germline values: CDR1 SGHTA, CDR2 FQGNSA. Trimming stripped 0 bases from V and 6 bases from J, with 13 bases between. The CDR3 loop reads CASSLASAIEDTQYF. The DNA for the CDR3 is TGTGCCAGCAGCTTAGCGTCCGCCATAGAGGATACGCAGTATTTT.

The V call is TRBV2, the J call TRBJ2-1; 9 bases agree with TRBD2. The CDR3 runs to 13 residues. V shed 10 bases, J shed 7 bases, and the junction held 8 bases outside the gene matches. Per the germline V gene, CDR1 is SNHLY and CDR2 is FYNNEI. In DNA form, the CDR3 reads TGTGCCACTCACCTAGCGGGACCGAATGAGCAGTTCTTC. Protein: CATHLAGPNEQFF.

The gene calls are TRBV6-6 and TRBJ2-1, with 8 bases lining up with TRBD2. This CDR3 comprises 17 residues. CDR1 is MNHNY and CDR2 is SVGAGI in the germline V gene (reference sequence). The trim removed 5 bases at V and 3 bases at J, leaving 12 bases unmatched. CDR3 in DNA: TGTGCCAGCAGTCCTGGACTAACGGGAGGGAGCTACAATGAGCAGTTCTTC. It is translated as CASSPGLTGGSYNEQFF.